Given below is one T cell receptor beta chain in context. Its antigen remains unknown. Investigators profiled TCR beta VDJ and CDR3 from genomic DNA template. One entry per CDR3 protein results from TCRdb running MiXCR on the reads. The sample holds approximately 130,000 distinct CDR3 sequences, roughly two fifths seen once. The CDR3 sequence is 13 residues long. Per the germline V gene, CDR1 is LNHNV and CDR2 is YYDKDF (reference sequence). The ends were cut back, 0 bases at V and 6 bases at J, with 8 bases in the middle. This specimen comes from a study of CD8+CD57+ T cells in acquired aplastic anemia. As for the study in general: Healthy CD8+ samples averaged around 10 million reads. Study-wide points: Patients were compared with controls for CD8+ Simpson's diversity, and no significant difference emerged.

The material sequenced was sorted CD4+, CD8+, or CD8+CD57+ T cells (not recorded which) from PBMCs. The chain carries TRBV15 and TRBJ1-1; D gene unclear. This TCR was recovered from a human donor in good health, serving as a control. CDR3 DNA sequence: TGTGCCACCAGCAGAGAACACGCTCCTGAAGCTTTCTTT. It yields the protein CATSREHAPEAFF.